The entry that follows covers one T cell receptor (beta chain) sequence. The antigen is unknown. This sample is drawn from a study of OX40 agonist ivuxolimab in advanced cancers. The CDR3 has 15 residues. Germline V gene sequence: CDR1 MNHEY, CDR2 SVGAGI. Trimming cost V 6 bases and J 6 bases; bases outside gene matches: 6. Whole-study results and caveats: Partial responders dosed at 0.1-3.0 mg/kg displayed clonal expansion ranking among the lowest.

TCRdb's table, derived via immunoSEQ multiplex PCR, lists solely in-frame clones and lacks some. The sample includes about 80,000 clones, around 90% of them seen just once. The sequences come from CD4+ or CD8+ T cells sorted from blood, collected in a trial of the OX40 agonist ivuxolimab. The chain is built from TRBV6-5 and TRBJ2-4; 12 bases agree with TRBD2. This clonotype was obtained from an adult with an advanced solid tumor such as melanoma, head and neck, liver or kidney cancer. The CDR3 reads CASSWTSGKGNIQYF. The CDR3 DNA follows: TGTGCCAGCAGCTGGACTAGCGGGAAGGGAAACATTCAGTACTTC.